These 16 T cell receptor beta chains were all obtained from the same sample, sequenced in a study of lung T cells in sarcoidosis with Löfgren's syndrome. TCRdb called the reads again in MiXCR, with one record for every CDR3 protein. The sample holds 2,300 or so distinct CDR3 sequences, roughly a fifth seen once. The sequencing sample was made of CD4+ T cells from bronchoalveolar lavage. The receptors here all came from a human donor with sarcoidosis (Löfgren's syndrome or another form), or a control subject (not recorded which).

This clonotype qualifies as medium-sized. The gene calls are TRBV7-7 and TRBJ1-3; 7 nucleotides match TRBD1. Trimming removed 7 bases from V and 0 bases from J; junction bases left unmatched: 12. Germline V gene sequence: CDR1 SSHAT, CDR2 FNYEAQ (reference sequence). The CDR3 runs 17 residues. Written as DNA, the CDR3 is TGTGCCAGCAACGACAGGGTCCGCCCTACCTCTGGAAACACCATATATTTT. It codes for CASNDRVRPTSGNTIYF.

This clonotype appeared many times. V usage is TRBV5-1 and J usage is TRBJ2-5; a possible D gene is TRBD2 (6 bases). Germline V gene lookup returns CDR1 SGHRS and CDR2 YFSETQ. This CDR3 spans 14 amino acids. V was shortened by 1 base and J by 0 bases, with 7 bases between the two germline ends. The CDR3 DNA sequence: TGCGCCAGCAGCTTGAGCGGGTACCAAGAGACCCAGTACTTC. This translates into CASSLSGYQETQYF. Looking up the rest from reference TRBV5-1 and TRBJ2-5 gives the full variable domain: KAGVTQTPRYLIKTRGQQVTLSCSPISGHRSVSWYQQTPGQGLQFLFEYFSETQRNKGNFPGRFSGRQFSNSRSEMNVSTLELGDSALYLCASSLSGYQETQYFGPGTRLLVL.

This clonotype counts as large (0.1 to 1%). Written as DNA, the CDR3 is TGTGCCAGCAGCGTACAGGGGGCGCGAGATACGCAGTATTTT. This sequence encodes CASSVQGARDTQYF. The V and J genes are TRBV11-2 and TRBJ2-3, with 9 bases aligning to TRBD1. J gave up 5 bases and V 5 bases, and 5 bases lay outside the gene matches. The CDR3 covers 14 residues. CDR1 is SGHAT, CDR2 FQNNGV, per germline.

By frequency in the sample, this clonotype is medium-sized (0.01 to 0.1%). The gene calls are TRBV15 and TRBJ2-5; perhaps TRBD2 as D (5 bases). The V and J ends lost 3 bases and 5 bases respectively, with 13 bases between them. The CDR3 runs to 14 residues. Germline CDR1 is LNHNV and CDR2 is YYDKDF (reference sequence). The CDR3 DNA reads TGTGCCACCAGCAGGGTCGACCGGAGGGAGACCCAGTACTTC. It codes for CATSRVDRRETQYF.

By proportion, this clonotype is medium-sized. The CDR3 nucleotides read TGTGCCAGCACCCTGGTGGACAAGTACCAAGAGACCCAGTACTTC. It codes for CASTLVDKYQETQYF. V and J are TRBV6-1 and TRBJ2-5; tentatively, D is TRBD1 (5 bases). V lost 7 bases to trimming and J lost 0 bases, with 15 bases between them. This CDR3 contains 15 residues. Germline CDR1 is MNHNS and CDR2 is SASEGT.

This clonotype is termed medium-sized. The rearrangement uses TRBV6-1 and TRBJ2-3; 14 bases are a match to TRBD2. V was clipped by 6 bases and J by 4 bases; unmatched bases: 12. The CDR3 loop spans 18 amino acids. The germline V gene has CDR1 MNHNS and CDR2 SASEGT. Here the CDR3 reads CASRSEGLAGVRADTQYF. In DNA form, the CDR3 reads TGTGCCAGCAGGTCGGAGGGACTAGCGGGAGTTCGGGCAGATACGCAGTATTTT.

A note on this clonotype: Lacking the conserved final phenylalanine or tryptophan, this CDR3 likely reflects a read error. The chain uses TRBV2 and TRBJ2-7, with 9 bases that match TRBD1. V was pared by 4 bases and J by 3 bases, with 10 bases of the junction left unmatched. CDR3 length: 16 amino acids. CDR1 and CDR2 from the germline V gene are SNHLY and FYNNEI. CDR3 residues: CASSATSGTGNYEQYL. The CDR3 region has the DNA TGTGCCAGCAGTGCGACATCCGGGACAGGGAACTACGAGCAGTACCTC.

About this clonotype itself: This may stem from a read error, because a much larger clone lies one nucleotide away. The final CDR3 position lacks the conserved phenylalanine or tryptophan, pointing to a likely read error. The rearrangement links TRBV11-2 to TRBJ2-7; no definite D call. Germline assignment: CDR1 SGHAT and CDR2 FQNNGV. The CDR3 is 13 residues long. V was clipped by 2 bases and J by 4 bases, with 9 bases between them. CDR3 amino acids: CASSLSAFYEQYL. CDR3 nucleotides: TGTGCCAGCAGCTTAAGTGCCTTTTACGAGCAGTACTTA.

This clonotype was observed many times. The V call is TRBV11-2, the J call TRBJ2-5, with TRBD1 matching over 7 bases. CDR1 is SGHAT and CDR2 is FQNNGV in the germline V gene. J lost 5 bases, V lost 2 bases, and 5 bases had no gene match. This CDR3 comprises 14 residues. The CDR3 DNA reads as TGTGCCAGCAGCTTACGACAGGGTGGGGAGACCCAGTACTTC. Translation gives CASSLRQGGETQYF.

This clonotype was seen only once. CDR3 in DNA: TGTGCCAGCAGTGCAGTCTGTGGAGATACGCAGTATTTT. It encodes CASSAVCGDTQYF. This sequence joins TRBV2 and TRBJ2-3; D remains unclear. The CDR3 is 13 amino acids. From germline, CDR1 is SNHLY and CDR2 FYNNEI. V lost 4 bases to trimming and J lost 5 bases, with 10 bases between them.

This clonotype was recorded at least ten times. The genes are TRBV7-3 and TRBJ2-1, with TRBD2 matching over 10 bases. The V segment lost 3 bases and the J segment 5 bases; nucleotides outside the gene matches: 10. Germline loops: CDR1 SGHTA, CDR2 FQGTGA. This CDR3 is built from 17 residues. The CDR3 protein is CASSFSPVTSGDNEQFF. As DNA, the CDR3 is TGTGCCAGCAGCTTTTCCCCTGTAACTAGCGGGGACAATGAGCAGTTCTTC.

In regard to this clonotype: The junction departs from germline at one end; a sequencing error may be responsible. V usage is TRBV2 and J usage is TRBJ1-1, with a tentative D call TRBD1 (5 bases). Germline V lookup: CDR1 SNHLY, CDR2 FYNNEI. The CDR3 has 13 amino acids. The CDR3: CASSEGEDTEAFF. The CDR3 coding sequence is TGTGCCAGCAGTGAAGGAGAGGACACTGAAGCTTTCTTC.

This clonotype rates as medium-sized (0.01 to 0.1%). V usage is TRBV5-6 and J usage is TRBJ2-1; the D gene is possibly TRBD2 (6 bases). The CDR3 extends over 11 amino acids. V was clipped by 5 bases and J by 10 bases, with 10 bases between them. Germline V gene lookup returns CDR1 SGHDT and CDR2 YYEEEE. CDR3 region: CASSSTREQFF. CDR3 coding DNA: TGTGCCAGCAGTTCGACTAGAGAGCAGTTCTTC.

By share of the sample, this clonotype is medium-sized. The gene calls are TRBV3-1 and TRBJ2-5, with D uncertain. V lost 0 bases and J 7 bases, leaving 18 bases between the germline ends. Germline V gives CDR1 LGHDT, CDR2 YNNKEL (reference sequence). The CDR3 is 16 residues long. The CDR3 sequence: CASSQDRVGHRLTQYF. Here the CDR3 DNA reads TGTGCCAGCAGCCAAGATCGAGTCGGTCACCGCTTGACCCAGTACTTC.

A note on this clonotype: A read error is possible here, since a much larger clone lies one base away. For the CDR3, the DNA is TGCGCCAGCAGCCAGACACTAGCGGGAGTCCGTCTAGGGACAGATACGCAGTATTTT. Its translation is CASSQTLAGVRLGTDTQYF. The chain has TRBV5-1 and TRBJ2-3; 11 bases are shared with TRBD2. The CDR3 runs 19 residues. J was trimmed by 3 bases and V by 4 bases; bases with no gene match: 16. CDR1 is SGHRS and CDR2 is YFSETQ in the germline V gene.

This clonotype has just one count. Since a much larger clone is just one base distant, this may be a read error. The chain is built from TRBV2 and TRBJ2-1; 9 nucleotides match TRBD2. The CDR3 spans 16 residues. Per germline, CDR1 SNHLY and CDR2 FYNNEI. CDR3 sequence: CASTGLAGFSHNEQFF. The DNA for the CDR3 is TGTGCCAGCACCGGTCTAGCGGGGTTCTCCCACAATGAGCAGTTCTTC.